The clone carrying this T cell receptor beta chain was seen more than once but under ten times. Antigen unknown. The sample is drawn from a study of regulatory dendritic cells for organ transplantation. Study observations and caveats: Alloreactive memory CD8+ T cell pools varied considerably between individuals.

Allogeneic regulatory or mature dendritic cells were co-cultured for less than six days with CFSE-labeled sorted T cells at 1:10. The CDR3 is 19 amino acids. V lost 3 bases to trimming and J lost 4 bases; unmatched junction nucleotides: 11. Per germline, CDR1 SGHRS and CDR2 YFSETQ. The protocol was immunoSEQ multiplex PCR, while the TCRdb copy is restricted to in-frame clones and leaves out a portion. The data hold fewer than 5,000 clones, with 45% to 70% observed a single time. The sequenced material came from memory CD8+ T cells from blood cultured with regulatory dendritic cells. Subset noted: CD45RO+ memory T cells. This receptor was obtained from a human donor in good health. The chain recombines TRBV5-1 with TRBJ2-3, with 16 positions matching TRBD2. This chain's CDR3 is CASSSPPGLAGGGADTQYF. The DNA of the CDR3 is TGCGCCAGCAGCTCACCCCCGGGACTAGCGGGGGGGGGTGCAGATACGCAGTATTTT.